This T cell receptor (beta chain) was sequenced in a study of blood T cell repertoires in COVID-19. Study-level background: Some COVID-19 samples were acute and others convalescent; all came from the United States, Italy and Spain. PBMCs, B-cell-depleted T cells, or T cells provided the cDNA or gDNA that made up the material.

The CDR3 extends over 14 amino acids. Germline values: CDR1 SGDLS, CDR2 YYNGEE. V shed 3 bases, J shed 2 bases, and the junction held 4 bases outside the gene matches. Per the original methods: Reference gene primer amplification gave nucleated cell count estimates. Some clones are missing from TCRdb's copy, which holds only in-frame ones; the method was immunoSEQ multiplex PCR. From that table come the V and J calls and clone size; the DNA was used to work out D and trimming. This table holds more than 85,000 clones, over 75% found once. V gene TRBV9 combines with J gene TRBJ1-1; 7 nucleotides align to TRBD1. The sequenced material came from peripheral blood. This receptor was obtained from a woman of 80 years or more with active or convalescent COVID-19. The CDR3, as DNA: TGTGCCAGCAGCGCCGACAGGGAAAACACTGAAGCTTTCTTT. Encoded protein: CASSADRENTEAFF.